Included here is one T cell receptor beta chain sequence, with context. What it binds is unknown. This entry is derived from a study of early T cells in non-severe SARS-CoV-2 infection. Overall study: Unsorted whole blood bulk RNA was sequenced, with unpaired chains. Broader study findings: Sequences matched to VDJdb favored anti-spike CD8 responses, while private and CD4 specificities were missed.

Researchers tagged individual cDNA molecules with unique molecular identifiers. TCRdb itself ran the 5' RACE reads through MiXCR, one entry per CDR3 protein. The sample consists of roughly 62,000 distinct CDR3 sequences, more than 7% of them appearing once. The receptor was isolated from an adult who was a healthcare worker with PCR-confirmed SARS-CoV-2 infection or an uninfected control (not recorded which). The specimen was whole blood.

The CDR3 sequence: CASSPIESSGANVLTF. The CDR3 nucleotides read TGTGCCAGCAGCCCTATCGAGAGCTCTGGGGCCAACGTCCTGACTTTC. This chain uses TRBV5-5 with TRBJ2-6, with D uncertain. The germline CDR1 and CDR2 sequences are SGHKS and YYEKEE (reference sequence). Trimming removed 4 bases from V and 0 bases from J, with 11 bases in between. The CDR3 sequence is 16 residues long.